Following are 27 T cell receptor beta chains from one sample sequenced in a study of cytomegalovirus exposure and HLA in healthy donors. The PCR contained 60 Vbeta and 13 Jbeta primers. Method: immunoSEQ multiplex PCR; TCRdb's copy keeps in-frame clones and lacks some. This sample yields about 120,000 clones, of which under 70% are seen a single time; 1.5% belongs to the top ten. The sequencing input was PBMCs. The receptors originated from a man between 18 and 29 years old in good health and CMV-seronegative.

CDR3 amino acids: CASTLGGEQYF. Written as DNA, the CDR3 is TGTGCCAGCACCCTAGGGGGTGAGCAGTACTTC. This chain joins TRBV6-6 and TRBJ2-7, with D possibly TRBD1 on 6 matching bases. The CDR3 is 11 residues long. V was trimmed by 7 bases and J by 7 bases, leaving 11 bases between them. Germline CDR1 and CDR2: MNHNY and SVGAGI (reference sequence).

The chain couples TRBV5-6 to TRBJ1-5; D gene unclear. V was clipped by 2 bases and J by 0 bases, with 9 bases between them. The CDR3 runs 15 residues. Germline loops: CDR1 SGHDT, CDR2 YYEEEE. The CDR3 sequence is CASSLGGFSNQPQHF. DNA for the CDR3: TGTGCCAGCAGCTTAGGCGGGTTTAGCAATCAGCCCCAGCATTTT.

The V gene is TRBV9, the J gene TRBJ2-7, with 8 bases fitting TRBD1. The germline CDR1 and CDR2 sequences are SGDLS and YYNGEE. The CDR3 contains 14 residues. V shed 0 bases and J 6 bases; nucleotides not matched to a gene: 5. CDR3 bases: TGTGCCAGCAGCGTAGGTCCAGGGGGCGGCGAGCAGTACTTC. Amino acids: CASSVGPGGGEQYF.

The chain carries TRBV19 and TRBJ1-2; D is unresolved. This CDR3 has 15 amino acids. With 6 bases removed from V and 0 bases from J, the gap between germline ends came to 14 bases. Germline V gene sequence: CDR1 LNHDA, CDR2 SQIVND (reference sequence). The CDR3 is CASSSGERANYGYTF. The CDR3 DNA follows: TGTGCCAGTAGCTCCGGGGAGAGGGCTAACTATGGCTACACCTTC.

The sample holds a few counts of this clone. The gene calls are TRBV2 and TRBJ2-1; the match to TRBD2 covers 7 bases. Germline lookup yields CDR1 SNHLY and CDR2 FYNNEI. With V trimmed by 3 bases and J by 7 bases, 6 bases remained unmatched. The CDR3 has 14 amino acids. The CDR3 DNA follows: TGTGCCAGCAGTGATTGGACTAGGAGTAATGAGCAGTTCTTC. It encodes CASSDWTRSNEQFF.

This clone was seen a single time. The CDR3 here is CASTGQIRTEAFF. CDR3 in DNA: TGTGCCAGTACCGGACAGATTAGGACTGAAGCTTTCTTT. The V and J genes are TRBV19 and TRBJ1-1, with D possibly being TRBD1 (6 bases). Trimming cost V 7 bases and J 5 bases, with 14 bases left between them. This CDR3 is built from 13 residues. CDR1 LNHDA and CDR2 SQIVND come from the germline V gene (reference sequence).

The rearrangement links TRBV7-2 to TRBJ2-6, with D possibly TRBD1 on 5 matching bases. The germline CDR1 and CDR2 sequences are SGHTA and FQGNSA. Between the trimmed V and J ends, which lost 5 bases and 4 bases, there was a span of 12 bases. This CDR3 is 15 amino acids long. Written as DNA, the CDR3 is TGTGCCAGCAGCGCCTGGGGCTCCGGGGCCAACGTCCTGACTTTC. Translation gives CASSAWGSGANVLTF.

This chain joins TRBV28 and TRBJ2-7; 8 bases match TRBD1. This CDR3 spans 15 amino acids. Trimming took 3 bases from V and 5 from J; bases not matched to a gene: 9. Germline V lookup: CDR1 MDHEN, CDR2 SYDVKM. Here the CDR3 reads CASSFHATGEDEQYF. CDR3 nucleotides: TGTGCCAGCAGTTTTCACGCGACAGGGGAGGACGAGCAGTACTTC.

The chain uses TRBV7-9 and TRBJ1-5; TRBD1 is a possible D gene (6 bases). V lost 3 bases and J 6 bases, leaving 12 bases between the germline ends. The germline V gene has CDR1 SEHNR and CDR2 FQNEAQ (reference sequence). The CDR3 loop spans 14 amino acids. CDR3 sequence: CASSFQGGGQPQHF. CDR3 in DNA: TGTGCCAGCAGCTTCCAAGGGGGGGGTCAGCCCCAGCATTTT.

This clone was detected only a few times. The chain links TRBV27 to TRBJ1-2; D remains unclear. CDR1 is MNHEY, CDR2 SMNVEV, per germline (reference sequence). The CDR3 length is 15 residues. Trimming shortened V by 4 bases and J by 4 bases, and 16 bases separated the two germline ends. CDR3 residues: CASSSTTRTRYGYTF. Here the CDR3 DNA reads TGTGCCAGCAGTTCAACGACACGAACGCGCTATGGCTACACCTTC.

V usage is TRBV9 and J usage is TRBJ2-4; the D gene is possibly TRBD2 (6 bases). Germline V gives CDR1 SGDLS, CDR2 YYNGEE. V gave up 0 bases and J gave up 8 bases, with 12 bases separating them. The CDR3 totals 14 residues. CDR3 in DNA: TGTGCCAGCAGCGTAGCAGGGTGGGGGGACATTCAGTACTTC. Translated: CASSVAGWGDIQYF.

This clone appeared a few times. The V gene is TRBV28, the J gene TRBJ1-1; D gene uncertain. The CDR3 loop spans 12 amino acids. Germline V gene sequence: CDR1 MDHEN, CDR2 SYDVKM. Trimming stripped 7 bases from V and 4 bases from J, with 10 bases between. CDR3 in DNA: TGTGCCAGCATTAAACTCGGCACTGAAGCTTTCTTT. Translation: CASIKLGTEAFF. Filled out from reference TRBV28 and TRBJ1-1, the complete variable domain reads DVKVTQSSRYLVKRTGEKVFLECVQDMDHENMFWYRQDPGLGLRLIYFSYDVKMKEKGDIPEGYSVSREKKERFSLILESASTNQTSMYLCASIKLGTEAFFGQGTRLTVV.

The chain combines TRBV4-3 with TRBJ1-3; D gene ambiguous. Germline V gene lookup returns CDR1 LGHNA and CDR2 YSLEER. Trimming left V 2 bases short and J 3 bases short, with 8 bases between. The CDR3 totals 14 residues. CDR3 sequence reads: CASSQSGYGNTIYF. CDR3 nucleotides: TGCGCCAGCAGCCAATCGGGGTATGGAAACACCATATATTTT.

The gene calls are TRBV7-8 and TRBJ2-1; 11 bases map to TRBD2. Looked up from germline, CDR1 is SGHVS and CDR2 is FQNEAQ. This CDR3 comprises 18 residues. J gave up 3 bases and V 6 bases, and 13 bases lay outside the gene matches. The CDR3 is CASSRRNVAGGFYNEQFF. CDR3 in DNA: TGTGCCAGCAGTCGGCGGAACGTAGCGGGAGGGTTCTACAATGAGCAGTTCTTC.

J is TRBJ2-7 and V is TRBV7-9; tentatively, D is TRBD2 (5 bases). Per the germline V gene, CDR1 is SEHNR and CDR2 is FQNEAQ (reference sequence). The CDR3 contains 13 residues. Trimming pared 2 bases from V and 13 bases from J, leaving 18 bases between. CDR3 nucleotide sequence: TGTGCCAGCAGCTTATCCTCAGGATCGGGGAAATACTTC. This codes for CASSLSSGSGKYF. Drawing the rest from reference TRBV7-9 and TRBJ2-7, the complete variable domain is DTGVSQNPRHKITKRGQNVTFRCDPISEHNRLYWYRQTLGQGPEFLTYFQNEAQLEKSRLLSDRFSAERPKGSFSTLEIQRTEQGDSAMYLCASSLSSGSGKYFGPGTRLTVT.

CDR3 in DNA: TGTGCCAGCTCGTGGACAGGGTCTTACACTGAAGCTTTCTTT. It codes for CASSWTGSYTEAFF. The V and J genes are TRBV2 and TRBJ1-1; 8 bases fit TRBD1. Germline loops: CDR1 SNHLY, CDR2 FYNNEI. J gave up 3 bases and V 8 bases, and 8 bases lay outside the gene matches. This CDR3 comprises 14 residues. Variable domain in full (rest from reference TRBV2 and TRBJ1-1): EPEVTQTPSHQVTQMGQEVILRCVPISNHLYFYWYRQILGQKVEFLVSFYNNEISEKSEIFDDQFSVERPDGSNFTLKIRSTKLEDSAMYFCASSWTGSYTEAFFGQGTRLTVV.

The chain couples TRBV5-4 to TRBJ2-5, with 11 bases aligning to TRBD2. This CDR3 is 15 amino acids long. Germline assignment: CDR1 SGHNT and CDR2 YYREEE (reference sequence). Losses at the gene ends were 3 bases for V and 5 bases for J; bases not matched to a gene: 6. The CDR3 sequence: CASSYSGGAGETQYF. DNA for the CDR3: TGTGCCAGCAGCTATAGCGGGGGGGCAGGTGAGACCCAGTACTTC. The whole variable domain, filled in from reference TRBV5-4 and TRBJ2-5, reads ETGVTQSPTHLIKTRGQQVTLRCSSQSGHNTVSWYQQALGQGPQFIFQYYREEENGRGNFPPRFSGLQFPNYSSELNVNALELDDSALYLCASSYSGGAGETQYFGPGTRLLVL.

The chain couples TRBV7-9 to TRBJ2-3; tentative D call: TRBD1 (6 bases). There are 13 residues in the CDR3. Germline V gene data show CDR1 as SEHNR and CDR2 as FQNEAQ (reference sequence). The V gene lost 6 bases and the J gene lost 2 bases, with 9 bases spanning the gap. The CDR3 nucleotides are TGTGCCAGCAGTCCAGGGGTCACAGATACGCAGTATTTT. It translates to CASSPGVTDTQYF.

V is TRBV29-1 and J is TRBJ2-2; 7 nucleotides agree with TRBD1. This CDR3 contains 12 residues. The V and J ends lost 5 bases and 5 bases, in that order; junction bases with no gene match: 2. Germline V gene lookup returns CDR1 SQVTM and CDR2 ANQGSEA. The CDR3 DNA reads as TGCAGCGTTACGACAGGGACCGGGGAGCTGTTTTTT. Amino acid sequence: CSVTTGTGELFF.

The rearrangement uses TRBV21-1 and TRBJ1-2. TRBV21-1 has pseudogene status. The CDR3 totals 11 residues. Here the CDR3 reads CASSAENGYTF. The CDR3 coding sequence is TGTGCCAGCAGCGCCGAGAATGGCTACACCTTC.

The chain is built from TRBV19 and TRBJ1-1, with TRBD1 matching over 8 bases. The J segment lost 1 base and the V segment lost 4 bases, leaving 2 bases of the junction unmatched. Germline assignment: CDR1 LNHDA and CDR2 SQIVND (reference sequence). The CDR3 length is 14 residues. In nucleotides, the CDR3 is TGTGCCAGTAGTACCACAGGGGGGAACACTGAAGCTTTCTTT. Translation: CASSTTGGNTEAFF.

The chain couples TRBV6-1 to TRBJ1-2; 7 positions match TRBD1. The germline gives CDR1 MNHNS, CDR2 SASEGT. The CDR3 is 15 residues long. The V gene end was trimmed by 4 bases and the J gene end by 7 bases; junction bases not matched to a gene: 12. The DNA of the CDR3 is TGTGCCAGCAGTGCCAGGGACAGAGGTACTGGTGGCTACACCTTC. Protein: CASSARDRGTGGYTF.

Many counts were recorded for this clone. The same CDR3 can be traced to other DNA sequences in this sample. The CDR3 reads CASSDSSGGADTQYF. In DNA form, the CDR3 reads TGTGCCAGCAGTGACTCTAGCGGGGGGGCAGATACGCAGTATTTT. The rearrangement uses TRBV6-4 and TRBJ2-3, with TRBD2 matching 11 bases. The CDR3 consists of 15 residues. The V segment lost 0 bases and the J segment 4 bases; nucleotides outside the gene matches: 0. Per the germline V gene, CDR1 is MRHNA and CDR2 is SNTAGT.

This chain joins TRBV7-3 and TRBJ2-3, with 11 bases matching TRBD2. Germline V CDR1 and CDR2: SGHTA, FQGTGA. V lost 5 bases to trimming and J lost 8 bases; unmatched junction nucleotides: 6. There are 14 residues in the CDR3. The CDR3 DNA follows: TGTGCCAGCAGCATTAGCGGGGGGGGCGGTACGCAGTATTTT. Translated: CASSISGGGGTQYF.

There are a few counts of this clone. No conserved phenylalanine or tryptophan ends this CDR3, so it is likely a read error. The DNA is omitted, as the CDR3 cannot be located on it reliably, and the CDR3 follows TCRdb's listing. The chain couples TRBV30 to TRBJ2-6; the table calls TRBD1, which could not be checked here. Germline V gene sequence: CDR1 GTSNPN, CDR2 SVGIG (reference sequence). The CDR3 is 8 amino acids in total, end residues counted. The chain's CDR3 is CAWSREGA.

The CDR3 DNA reads TGCACCAGCAGCCAAGACAGCTCCTACAATGAGCAGTTCTTC. The encoded protein is CTSSQDSSYNEQFF. This chain links TRBV1 with TRBJ2-1; the table's TRBD1 call for D was not verified on the DNA. TRBV1 is a pseudogene. The CDR3 runs 14 residues.

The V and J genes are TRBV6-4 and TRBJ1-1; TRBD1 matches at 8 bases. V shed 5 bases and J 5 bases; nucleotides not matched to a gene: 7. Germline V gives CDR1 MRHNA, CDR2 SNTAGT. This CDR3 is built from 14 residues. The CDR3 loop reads CASSQTGERTEAFF. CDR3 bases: TGTGCCAGCAGTCAGACAGGGGAGAGGACTGAAGCTTTCTTT.